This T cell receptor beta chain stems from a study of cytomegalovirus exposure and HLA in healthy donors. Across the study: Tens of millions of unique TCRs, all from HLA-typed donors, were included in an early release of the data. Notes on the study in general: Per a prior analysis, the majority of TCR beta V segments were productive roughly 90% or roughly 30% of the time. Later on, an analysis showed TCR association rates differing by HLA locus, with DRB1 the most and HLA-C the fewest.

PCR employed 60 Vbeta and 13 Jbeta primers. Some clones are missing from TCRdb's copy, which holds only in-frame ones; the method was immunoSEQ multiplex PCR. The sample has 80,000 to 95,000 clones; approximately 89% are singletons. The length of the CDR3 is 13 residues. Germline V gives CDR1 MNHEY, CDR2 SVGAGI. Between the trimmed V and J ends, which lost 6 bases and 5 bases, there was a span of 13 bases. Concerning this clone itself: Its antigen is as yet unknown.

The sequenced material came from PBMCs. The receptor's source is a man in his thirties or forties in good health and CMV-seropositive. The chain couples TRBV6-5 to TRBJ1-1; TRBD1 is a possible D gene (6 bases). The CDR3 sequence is CASRQSGDTEAFF. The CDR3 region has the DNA TGTGCCAGCAGACAGTCAGGGGATACTGAAGCTTTCTTT.